A selection of T cell receptor beta chains follows, all from one sample in a study of T cells in Graves' hyperthyroidism and ophthalmopathy. TCRdb independently ran MiXCR on the multiplex PCR reads; one entry per CDR3 protein. The sample lists about 370,000 distinct CDR3 sequences, roughly 15% occurring once. The sequencing sample was made of blood. Receptors were obtained from a woman between 55 and 75 years old with Graves' ophthalmopathy. Each CDR3 is given with its conserved first and last residue.

J,V,CDR3
TRBJ1-2,TRBV6-1,CASGPGSNYGYTF
TRBJ1-3,TRBV28,CASALGTGPGNTIYF
TRBJ1-4,TRBV5-6,CASSLAVTGGGGTNEKLFF
TRBJ1-4,TRBV5-6,CASSLAMAGGEKLFF
TRBJ2-1,TRBV20-1,CSASGTNNEQFF
TRBJ2-1,TRBV2,CASSERSYNEQFF
TRBJ1-1,TRBV7-9,CASSPSWAGFTEAFF
TRBJ2-2,TRBV6-2/TRBV6-3,CASSYFGLTSGNTGELFF
TRBJ2-1,TRBV9,CASSVVPLAGYNEQFF
TRBJ2-2,TRBV9,CASSDGGGGELFF
TRBJ2-7,TRBV4-2,CASSQEGRQIYEQYF
TRBJ2-2,TRBV19,CASSFLTGELFF
TRBJ1-2,TRBV2,CASSCWPRGENGYTF
TRBJ1-5,TRBV5-6,CASSHTKGQGTSDQPQHF
TRBJ1-6,TRBV28,CASEGTPEAPLHF
TRBJ1-2,TRBV24-1,CATSDTLGYTF
TRBJ2-2,TRBV9,CASSVRGGPGSGELFF
TRBJ2-1,TRBV6-6,CASSYSGTGGYNEQFF
TRBJ1-5,TRBV2,CASSLDSLFNQPQHF
TRBJ2-1,TRBV7-8,CASSLDSEYNEQFF
TRBJ1-1,TRBV12-3/TRBV12-4,CASRTDRRAEAFF
TRBJ1-2,TRBV20-1,CSVNGYTF
TRBJ1-1,TRBV10-2,CASSGDRSITEAFF
TRBJ2-5,TRBV18,CASSPGIRETQYF
TRBJ2-3,TRBV12-5,CASGLIDTDTQYF
TRBJ2-1,TRBV11-2,CASSLGTSGGGEQFF
TRBJ1-1,TRBV28,CASSSPNHRRAFF
TRBJ1-1,TRBV5-1,CASSLSQGDTEAFF
TRBJ2-1,TRBV11-1,CASSLVAARVDEQFF
TRBJ2-5,TRBV2,CASSADRGGETQYF
TRBJ1-5,TRBV27,CASSLRGGNQPQHF
TRBJ2-5,TRBV3-1,CASSPINSGTVETQYF
TRBJ1-1,TRBV28,CASKSTVNTEAFF
TRBJ2-6,TRBV4-2,CASSPSDRIIAPKANVLTF
TRBJ2-3,TRBV7-9,CASINSDGGTDTQYF